This T cell receptor (beta chain) was sequenced during a study of T cell changes during pregnancy in multiple sclerosis (dated by TCRdb to the late 2010s). A note on the overall study: Changes in the T cell repertoire over the course of pregnancy were examined in this study in women with multiple sclerosis.

Concerning this clone itself: Its antigen is still unknown. No base quality information exists; no much larger clone differs at one position.

V ends up 0 bases short and J 0 bases short, with an unmatched junction base count of 2. The CDR3 covers 16 residues, taking in both the cysteine and the phenylalanine. Only the CDR3 DNA stays, 48 bases, in frame from base 1. The germline V gene provides CDR1 SGHRS and CDR2 YFSETQ. The method was the immunoSEQ multiplex PCR assay. The source is immuneACCESS, and TCRdb retained only in-frame sequences with V and J called. Part of the clones is not carried over; for the studies checked, unresolved V genes explain less than half of this, and the remainder is unexplained. The table for this sample lists around 50,000 clones; about 94% of them were counted only once. The top ten clonotypes cover around 4% of the sample.

Here the sequenced sample was CD8+ T cells from peripheral blood mononuclear cells, taken in the first trimester of pregnancy. This sequence originates from a female donor with multiple sclerosis, enrolled in a pregnancy study. The V gene is TRBV5-1 and the J gene is TRBJ2-3; TRBD1 fits 9 bases in the junction. At the DNA level, the sequence is TGCGCCAGCAGCTTGGGGGACAGGGAAAGCACAGATACGCAGTATTTT. This translates into CASSLGDRESTDTQYF.